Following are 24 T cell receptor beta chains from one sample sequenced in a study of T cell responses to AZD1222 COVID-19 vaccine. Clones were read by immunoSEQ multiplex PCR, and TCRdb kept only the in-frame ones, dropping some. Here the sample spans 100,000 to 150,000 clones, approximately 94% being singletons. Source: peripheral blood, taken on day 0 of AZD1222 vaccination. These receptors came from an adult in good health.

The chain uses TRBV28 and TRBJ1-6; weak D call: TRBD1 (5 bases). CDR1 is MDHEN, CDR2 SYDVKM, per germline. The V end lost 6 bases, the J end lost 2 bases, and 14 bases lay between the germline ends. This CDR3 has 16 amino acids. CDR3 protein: CASSYQGWAYNSPLHF. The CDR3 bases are TGTGCCAGCAGCTATCAGGGTTGGGCCTATAATTCACCCCTCCACTTT.

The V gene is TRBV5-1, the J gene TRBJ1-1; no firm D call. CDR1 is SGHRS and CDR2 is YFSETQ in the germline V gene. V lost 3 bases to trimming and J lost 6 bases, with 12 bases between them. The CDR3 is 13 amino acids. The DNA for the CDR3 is TGCGCCAGCAGCTCGAGTTTTGAGGCTGAAGCTTTCTTT. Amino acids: CASSSSFEAEAFF.

Here the CDR3 reads CASSLLPSGSTGELFF. The CDR3 bases are TGTGCCAGCAGCTTATTGCCTAGCGGGAGTACCGGGGAGCTGTTTTTT. The chain has TRBV7-6 and TRBJ2-2; TRBD2 matches at 10 bases. V shed 2 bases, J shed 5 bases, and the junction held 5 bases outside the gene matches. The CDR3 has 16 amino acids. Looked up from germline, CDR1 is SGHVS and CDR2 is FNYEAQ.

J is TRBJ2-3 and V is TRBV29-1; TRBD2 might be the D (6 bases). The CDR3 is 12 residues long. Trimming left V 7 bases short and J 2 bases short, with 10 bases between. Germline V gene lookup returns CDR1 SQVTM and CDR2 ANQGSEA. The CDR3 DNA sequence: TGCAGCGGGGGGGAGAACACAGATACGCAGTATTTT. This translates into CSGGENTDTQYF.

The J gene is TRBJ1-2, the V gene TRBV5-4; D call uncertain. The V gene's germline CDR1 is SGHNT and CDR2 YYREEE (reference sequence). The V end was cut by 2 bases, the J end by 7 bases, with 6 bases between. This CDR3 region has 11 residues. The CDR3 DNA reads TGTGCCAGCAGCTTAAGCGGTGGCTACACCTTC. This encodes CASSLSGGYTF.

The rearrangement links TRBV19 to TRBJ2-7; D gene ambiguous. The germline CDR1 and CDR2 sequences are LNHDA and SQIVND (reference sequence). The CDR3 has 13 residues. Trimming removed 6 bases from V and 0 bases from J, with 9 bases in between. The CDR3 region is CASRIADSYEQYF. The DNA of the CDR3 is TGTGCCAGTAGGATTGCCGACTCCTACGAGCAGTACTTC.

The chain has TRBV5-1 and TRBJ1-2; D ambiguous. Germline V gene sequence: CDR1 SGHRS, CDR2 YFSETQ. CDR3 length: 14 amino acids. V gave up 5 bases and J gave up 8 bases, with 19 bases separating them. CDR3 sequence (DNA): TGCGCCAGCAGTCTGGCCTCTCAATCTAGGGGCTACACCTTC. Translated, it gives CASSLASQSRGYTF.

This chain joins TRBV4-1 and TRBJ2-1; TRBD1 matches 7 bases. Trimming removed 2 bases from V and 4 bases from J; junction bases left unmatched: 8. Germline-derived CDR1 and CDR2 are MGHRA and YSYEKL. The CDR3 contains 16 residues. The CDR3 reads CASSQRDREIYNEQFF. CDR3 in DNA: TGCGCCAGCAGCCAAAGGGACAGAGAAATTTACAATGAGCAGTTCTTC.

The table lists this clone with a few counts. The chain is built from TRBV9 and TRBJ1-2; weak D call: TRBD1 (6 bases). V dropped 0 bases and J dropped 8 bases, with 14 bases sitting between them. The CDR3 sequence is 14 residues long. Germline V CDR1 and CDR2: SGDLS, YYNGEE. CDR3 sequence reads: CASSVGGGARGYTF. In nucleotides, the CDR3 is TGTGCCAGCAGCGTAGGTGGGGGCGCAAGGGGCTACACCTTC.

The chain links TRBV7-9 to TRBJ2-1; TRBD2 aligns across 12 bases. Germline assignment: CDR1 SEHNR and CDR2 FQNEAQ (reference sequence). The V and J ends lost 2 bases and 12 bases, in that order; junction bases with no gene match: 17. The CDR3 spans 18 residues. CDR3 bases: TGTGCCAGCAGCTTACCAGACCGGACTAGCGGGATGAGGATGGTGCAGTTCTTC. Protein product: CASSLPDRTSGMRMVQFF.

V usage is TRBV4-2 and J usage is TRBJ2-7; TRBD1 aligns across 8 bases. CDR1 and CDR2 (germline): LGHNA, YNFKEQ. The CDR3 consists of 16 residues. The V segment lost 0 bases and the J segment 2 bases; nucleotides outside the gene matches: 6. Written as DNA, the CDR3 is TGTGCCAGCAGCCAAGACCCGGACAGGGCCACCTACGAGCAGTACTTC. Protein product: CASSQDPDRATYEQYF.

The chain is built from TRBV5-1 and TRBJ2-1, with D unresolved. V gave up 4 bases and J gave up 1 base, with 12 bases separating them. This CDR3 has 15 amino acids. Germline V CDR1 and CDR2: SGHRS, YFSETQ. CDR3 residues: CASSPKRVSYNEQFF. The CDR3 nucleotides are TGCGCCAGCAGCCCAAAACGGGTTTCCTACAATGAGCAGTTCTTC.

DNA of the CDR3: TGTGCCACCAGTGATCCCCGCTATGAGCAGTTCTTC. Its translation: CATSDPRYEQFF. The genes are TRBV24-1 and TRBJ2-1; D ambiguous. With 3 bases removed from V and 8 bases from J, the gap between germline ends came to 7 bases. This CDR3 contains 12 residues. Germline values: CDR1 KGHDR, CDR2 SFDVKD.

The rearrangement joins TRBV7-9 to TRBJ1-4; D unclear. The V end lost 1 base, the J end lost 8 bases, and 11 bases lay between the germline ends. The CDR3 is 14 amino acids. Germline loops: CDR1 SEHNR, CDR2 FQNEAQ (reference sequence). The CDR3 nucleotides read TGTGCCAGCAGCTTAGGGGAATCGGGCGAAAAACTGTTTTTT. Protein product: CASSLGESGEKLFF.

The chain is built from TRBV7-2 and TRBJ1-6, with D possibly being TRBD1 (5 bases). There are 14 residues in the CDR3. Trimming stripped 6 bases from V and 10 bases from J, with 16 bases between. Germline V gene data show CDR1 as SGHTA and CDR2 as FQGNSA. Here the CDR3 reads CASRRDTGISPLHF. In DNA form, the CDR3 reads TGTGCCAGCAGACGTGACACAGGAATCTCACCCCTCCACTTT. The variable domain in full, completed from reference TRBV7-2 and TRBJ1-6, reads GAGVSQSPSNKVTEKGKDVELRCDPISGHTALYWYRQSLGQGLEFLIYFQGNSAPDKSGLPSDRFSAERTGGSVSTLTIQRTQQEDSAVYLCASRRDTGISPLHFGNGTRLTVT.

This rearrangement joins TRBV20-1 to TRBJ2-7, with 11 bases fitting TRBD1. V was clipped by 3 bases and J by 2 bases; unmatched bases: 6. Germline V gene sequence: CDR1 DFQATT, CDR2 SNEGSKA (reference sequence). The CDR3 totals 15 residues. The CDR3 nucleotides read TGCAGTGCTAGTGAAGGGACAGGGGGAGCCTACGAGCAGTACTTC. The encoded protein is CSASEGTGGAYEQYF.

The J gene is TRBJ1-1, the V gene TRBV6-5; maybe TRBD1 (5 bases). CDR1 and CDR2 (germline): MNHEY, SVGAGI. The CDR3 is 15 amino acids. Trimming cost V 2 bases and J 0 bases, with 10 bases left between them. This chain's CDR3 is CASSYVGGLNTEAFF. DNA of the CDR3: TGTGCCAGCAGTTACGTTGGGGGGTTGAACACTGAAGCTTTCTTT.

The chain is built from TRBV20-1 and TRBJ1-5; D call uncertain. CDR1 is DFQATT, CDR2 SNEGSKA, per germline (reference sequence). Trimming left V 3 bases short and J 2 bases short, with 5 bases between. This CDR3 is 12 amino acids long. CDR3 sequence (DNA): TGCAGTGCTAGTGGGGGCAATCAGCCCCAGCATTTT. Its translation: CSASGGNQPQHF.

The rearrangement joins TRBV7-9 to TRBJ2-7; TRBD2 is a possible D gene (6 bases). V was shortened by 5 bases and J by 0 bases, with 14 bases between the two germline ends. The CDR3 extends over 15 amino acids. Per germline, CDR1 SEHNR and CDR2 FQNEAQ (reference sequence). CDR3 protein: CASSGEALPSYEQYF. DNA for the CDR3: TGTGCCAGCAGCGGGGAGGCCCTGCCCTCCTACGAGCAGTACTTC.

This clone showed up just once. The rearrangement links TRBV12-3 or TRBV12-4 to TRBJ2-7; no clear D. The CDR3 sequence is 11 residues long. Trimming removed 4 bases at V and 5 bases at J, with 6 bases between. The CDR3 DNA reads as TGTGCCAGCAGTTCGTACCACGAGCAGTACTTC. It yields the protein CASSSYHEQYF.

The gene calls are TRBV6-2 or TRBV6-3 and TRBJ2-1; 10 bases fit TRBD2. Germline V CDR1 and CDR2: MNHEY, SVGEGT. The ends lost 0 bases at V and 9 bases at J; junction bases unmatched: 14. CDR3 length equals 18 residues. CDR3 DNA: TGTGCCAGCAGTTACTCTCGGACTAGCGGTTTCCCGGGGGGTGAGCAGTTCTTC. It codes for CASSYSRTSGFPGGEQFF.

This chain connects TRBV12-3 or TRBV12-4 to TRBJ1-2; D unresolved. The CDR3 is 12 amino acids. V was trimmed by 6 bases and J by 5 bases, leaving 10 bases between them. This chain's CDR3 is CASSPDLYGYTF. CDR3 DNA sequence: TGTGCCAGCAGCCCGGACCTTTATGGCTACACCTTC.

CDR3 protein: CASSGGTNLAYEQYF. CDR3 nucleotides: TGCGCCAGCAGTGGCGGGACCAACCTAGCCTACGAGCAGTACTTC. The chain carries TRBV10-2 and TRBJ2-7; TRBD2 might be the D (6 bases). The V and J ends lost 4 bases and 2 bases respectively, with 15 bases between them. CDR3 size: 15 residues. Per the germline V gene, CDR1 is WSHSY and CDR2 is SAAADI.

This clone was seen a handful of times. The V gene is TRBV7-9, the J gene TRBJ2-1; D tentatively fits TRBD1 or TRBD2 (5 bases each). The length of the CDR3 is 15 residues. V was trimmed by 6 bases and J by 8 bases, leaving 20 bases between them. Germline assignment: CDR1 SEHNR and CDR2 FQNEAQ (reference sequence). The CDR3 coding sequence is TGTGCCAGCAGTACCACAGGTACGGGGATCCATGAGCAGTTCTTC. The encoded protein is CASSTTGTGIHEQFF. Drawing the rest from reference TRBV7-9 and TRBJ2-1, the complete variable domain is DTGVSQNPRHKITKRGQNVTFRCDPISEHNRLYWYRQTLGQGPEFLTYFQNEAQLEKSRLLSDRFSAERPKGSFSTLEIQRTEQGDSAMYLCASSTTGTGIHEQFFGPGTRLTVL.